This T cell receptor beta chain was sequenced in a study of Ad26.COV2.S vaccination and SARS-CoV-2 variants. Study-wide context: Ad26.COV2.S was injected intramuscularly once or twice, 56 days apart.

Here immunoSEQ multiplex PCR was the method, and the copy in TCRdb shows in-frame clones only, minus some. Found here are about 400,000 clones, roughly 90% of them singletons; the top ten hold 3.6%. Germline CDR1 reads ENHRY; CDR2 reads SYGVKD. The CDR3 length is 13 residues. Trimming removed 2 bases from V and 6 bases from J, with 10 bases in between. Treatment described: 15 to 20 received Ad26.COV2.S at low or high dose, single or two shots; several received placebo; per-sample allocation not given. All samples were drawn on day 63, counting from the first vaccine or placebo injection. Whole-study findings and limits: Following vaccination, spike-specific CD8+ and CD4+ T cell responses reportedly exhibited substantial breadth.

On this clone: Its matching antigen is unknown.

Specimen: peripheral blood, collected in a trial of Ad26.COV2.S vaccine versus placebo. This TCR was recovered from a person between 18 and 60 years old who received the Ad26.COV2.S COVID-19 vaccine or a placebo. The chain is built from TRBV10-3 and TRBJ1-1, with D maybe TRBD1 (5 bases). DNA for the CDR3: TGTGCCATCAGTGAGACGGGGGATCCTGAAGCTTTCTTT. Translation gives CAISETGDPEAFF.